The 20 T cell receptor beta chains below were found in one sample sequenced in a study of human T cells and chemical hapten exposure. This sample's time point: pre-sensitization, week 0. Specified treatment: therapeutic diphenylcyclopropenone sensitization with weekly scalp DPC. TCRdb re-called the RACE reads with MiXCR, one entry per CDR3 protein. Here the sample spans approximately 260,000 distinct CDR3 sequences, just under 8% being singletons. The sequencing here drew on whole blood, taken in connection with sensitization to the hapten diphenylcyclopropenone (DPC). The receptor source for this set is a man aged 18 to 29 with alopecia areata. Some clones in this sample may be carry-over from other donors' samples.

V usage is TRBV29-1 and J usage is TRBJ2-1, with 8 nucleotides matching TRBD2. CDR1 and CDR2 (germline): SQVTM, ANQGSEA. The V gene end was trimmed by 4 bases and the J gene end by 5 bases; junction bases not matched to a gene: 7. This CDR3 comprises 14 residues. The CDR3 sequence is CSVVGLAGHNEQFF. DNA for the CDR3: TGCAGCGTTGTCGGGCTAGCGGGCCACAATGAGCAGTTCTTC.

This clonotype was seen more than once but under ten times. The chain joins TRBV6-5 to TRBJ1-1, with 11 nucleotides matching TRBD1. The germline CDR1 and CDR2 sequences are MNHEY and SVGAGI. The CDR3 extends over 16 amino acids. Unmatched junction bases numbered 11, after V lost 5 bases and J lost 6 bases. CDR3: CASSRTGGRGWAEAFF. The CDR3 DNA follows: TGTGCCAGCAGTCGGACAGGGGGCAGGGGTTGGGCTGAAGCTTTCTTT.

This clonotype was found many times. V gene TRBV6-2 or TRBV6-3 combines with J gene TRBJ2-2; the D gene is possibly TRBD2 (6 bases). Trimming left V 7 bases short and J 7 bases short, with 10 bases between. Germline loops: CDR1 MNHEY, CDR2 SVGEGT. The CDR3 consists of 12 residues. In DNA form, the CDR3 reads TGTGCCAGCAAGGAGGGTGGCGGGGAGCTGTTTTTT. The encoded protein is CASKEGGGELFF.

The chain carries TRBV12-3 or TRBV12-4 and TRBJ1-5; a weak D match, TRBD1 (6 bases). The CDR3 spans 15 residues. The V gene lost 6 bases and the J gene lost 2 bases, with 14 bases spanning the gap. This chain's CDR3 is CASREQGGGNQPQHF. In nucleotides, the CDR3 is TGTGCCAGCAGGGAACAGGGAGGTGGCAATCAGCCCCAGCATTTT.

In this sample, this clonotype turned up a few times. The chain employs TRBV6-2 or TRBV6-3 and TRBJ2-7; D ambiguous. The CDR3 has 13 amino acids. The V gene's germline CDR1 is MNHEY and CDR2 SVGEGT. V was pared by 6 bases and J by 0 bases, with 9 bases between. The CDR3 DNA reads TGTGCCAGCAGACCTGTAGCCTCCTACGAGCAGTACTTC. It yields the protein CASRPVASYEQYF.

The chain has TRBV15 and TRBJ2-7, with D unresolved. Trimming took off 0 bases at V and 2 bases at J, with 14 bases between the two ends. This CDR3 is 16 amino acids long. The germline V gene has CDR1 LNHNV and CDR2 YYDKDF (reference sequence). CDR3 sequence: CATSRDLNSQPYEQYF. For the CDR3, the DNA is TGTGCCACCAGCAGAGATCTGAACAGCCAGCCCTACGAGCAGTACTTC.

The CDR3: CASSLSGPSNQPQHF. The CDR3 coding sequence is TGTGCCAGCAGCTTATCGGGCCCTAGCAATCAGCCCCAGCATTTT. The rearrangement joins TRBV7-2 to TRBJ1-5; D is unclear. Germline V gene data show CDR1 as SGHTA and CDR2 as FQGNSA. This CDR3 is 15 amino acids long. V lost 2 bases and J 0 bases, leaving 8 bases between the germline ends. Full variable domain (outside the CDR3, taken from reference TRBV7-2 and TRBJ1-5): GAGVSQSPSNKVTEKGKDVELRCDPISGHTALYWYRQSLGQGLEFLIYFQGNSAPDKSGLPSDRFSAERTGGSVSTLTIQRTQQEDSAVYLCASSLSGPSNQPQHFGDGTRLSIL.

The chain's CDR3 is CASSQDLWDETQYF. In DNA, the CDR3 is TGTGCCAGCAGCCAAGATCTCTGGGATGAGACCCAGTACTTC. The chain is built from TRBV3-1 and TRBJ2-5, with D uncertain. Germline V gene lookup returns CDR1 LGHDT and CDR2 YNNKEL (reference sequence). The germline V and J ends were trimmed by 0 bases and 5 bases, with 10 bases remaining between them. The CDR3 extends over 14 amino acids.

Points on this clonotype: A much larger clone is a single base away; this may be a read error. This chain links TRBV28 with TRBJ2-6, with D maybe TRBD2 (6 bases). Germline CDR1 is MDHEN and CDR2 is SYDVKM. The CDR3 runs to 15 residues. Trimming cost V 8 bases and J 8 bases, with 19 bases left between them. CDR3: CASCRRGNGTNVLTF. The CDR3 DNA sequence: TGTGCCAGCTGCCGTCGGGGGAACGGGACCAACGTCCTGACTTTC.

The table lists this clonotype with a few counts. The rearrangement links TRBV6-5 to TRBJ2-3, with D maybe TRBD1 (5 bases). CDR1 MNHEY and CDR2 SVGAGI come from the germline V gene. V lost 5 bases to trimming and J lost 1 base, with 19 bases between them. The CDR3 covers 17 residues. CDR3 amino acids: CASSDGVGARGTDTQYF. The CDR3 coding sequence is TGTGCCAGCAGTGATGGTGTTGGGGCCAGGGGCACAGATACGCAGTATTTT.

This clonotype was counted many times. The V call is TRBV20-1, the J call TRBJ2-7, with 12 bases that match TRBD1. The germline V gene has CDR1 DFQATT and CDR2 SNEGSKA (reference sequence). There are 15 residues in the CDR3. CDR3 sequence (DNA): TGCAGAGACTGGGACAGGGGGCCGCCAACCTACGAGCAGTACGTC. It specifies CRDWDRGPPTYEQYV.

The chain links TRBV10-3 to TRBJ1-4; no clear D. V lost 1 base and J lost 0, with 9 bases in between. The length of the CDR3 is 16 residues. Germline values: CDR1 ENHRY, CDR2 SYGVKD. The DNA of the CDR3 is TGTGCCATCAGTGAGTTAGGGCCGGCAACTAATGAAAAACTGTTTTTT. It codes for CAISELGPATNEKLFF.

The V gene is TRBV7-9, the J gene TRBJ2-7; 7 nucleotides match TRBD1. Germline CDR1 and CDR2: SEHNR and FQNEAQ (reference sequence). The CDR3 spans 11 residues. The CDR3 sequence is CASSLRDSLDV. CDR3 bases: TGTGCCAGCAGCCTAAGGGACAGTCTGGACGTC.

This clonotype was detected ten times or more. The rearrangement links TRBV4-1 to TRBJ2-7, with 14 bases matching TRBD2. The J segment lost 4 bases and the V segment lost 2 bases, leaving 7 bases of the junction unmatched. CDR3 size: 17 residues. Germline V gene sequence: CDR1 MGHRA, CDR2 YSYEKL. In nucleotides, the CDR3 is TGCGCCAGCAGCCAACGGGGACTAGCGGGGGCCTTTTACGAGCAGTACTTC. Residues: CASSQRGLAGAFYEQYF.

This clonotype was recorded a few times. The chain links TRBV6-5 to TRBJ1-1, with D perhaps TRBD1 (5 bases). CDR1 is MNHEY, CDR2 SVGAGI, per germline. The CDR3 has 13 residues. V was pared by 7 bases and J by 6 bases, with 15 bases between. The CDR3 nucleotides read TGTGCCAGCACTAGGGGCAGGGTCGCTGAAGCTTTCTTT. Its translation: CASTRGRVAEAFF.

This clonotype was observed a handful of times. The V and J genes are TRBV9 and TRBJ1-1; D remains unclear. The V and J ends lost 4 bases and 2 bases respectively, with 9 bases between them. The CDR3 extends over 13 amino acids. Germline-derived CDR1 and CDR2 are SGDLS and YYNGEE. Written as DNA, the CDR3 is TGTGCCAGCAGCCCTACCAGCAACACTGAAGCTTTCTTT. As protein: CASSPTSNTEAFF.

The sample holds many counts of this clonotype. CDR3 sequence (DNA): TGTGCCAGCAGCTTAGGGCTAGGCACAGATACGCAGTATTTT. It codes for CASSLGLGTDTQYF. The chain employs TRBV7-2 and TRBJ2-3; D is ambiguous. Trimming removed 1 base from V and 1 base from J, with 6 bases in between. The CDR3 is 14 amino acids. In germline, CDR1 is SGHTA, CDR2 FQGNSA. Full variable domain (rest looked up from reference TRBV7-2 and TRBJ2-3): GAGVSQSPSNKVTEKGKDVELRCDPISGHTALYWYRQSLGQGLEFLIYFQGNSAPDKSGLPSDRFSAERTGGSVSTLTIQRTQQEDSAVYLCASSLGLGTDTQYFGPGTRLTVL.

In its sample, this clonotype was seen a few times. The chain combines TRBV25-1 with TRBJ2-1; D not certain. CDR3 length: 16 amino acids. Trimming removed 0 bases at V and 0 bases at J, with 9 bases between. Germline CDR1 and CDR2: MGHDK and SYGVNS. The chain's CDR3 is CASSEYRSSSYNEQFF. The CDR3 DNA is TGTGCCAGCAGTGAATATAGGTCGAGCTCCTACAATGAGCAGTTCTTC.

The sample holds a few counts of this clonotype. The V gene is TRBV24-1, the J gene TRBJ2-5; the D gene is possibly TRBD1 (5 bases). V shed 8 bases and J shed 4 bases, with 13 bases lying between them. Looked up from germline, CDR1 is KGHDR and CDR2 is SFDVKD. This CDR3 comprises 13 residues. CDR3 residues: CATTDSQTETQYF. The CDR3 coding sequence is TGTGCCACCACAGACAGCCAGACAGAGACCCAGTACTTC.

This clonotype was detected a few times. V and J are TRBV27 and TRBJ2-5, with a possible D match to TRBD2 (5 bases). CDR3 length: 16 amino acids. Trimming pared 3 bases from V and 5 bases from J, leaving 19 bases between. Per the germline V gene, CDR1 is MNHEY and CDR2 is SMNVEV (reference sequence). The chain's CDR3 is CASSFMSQTSGETQYF. CDR3 in DNA: TGTGCCAGCAGTTTCATGTCTCAGACGTCGGGGGAGACCCAGTACTTC.